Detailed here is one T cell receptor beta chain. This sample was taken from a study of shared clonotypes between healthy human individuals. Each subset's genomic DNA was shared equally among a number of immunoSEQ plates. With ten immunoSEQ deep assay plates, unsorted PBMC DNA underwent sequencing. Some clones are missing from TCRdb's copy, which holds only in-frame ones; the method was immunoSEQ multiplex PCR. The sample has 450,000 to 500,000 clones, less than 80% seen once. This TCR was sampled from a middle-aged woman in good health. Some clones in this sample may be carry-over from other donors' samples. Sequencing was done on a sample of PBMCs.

This CDR3 is CASSRGTTGYNEQFF. DNA of the CDR3: TGTGCCAGCAGCCGAGGGACTACGGGATACAATGAGCAGTTCTTC. This chain connects TRBV7-3 to TRBJ2-1; 7 bases are a match to TRBD2. The CDR3 is made up of 15 amino acids. Germline CDR1 and CDR2: SGHTA and FQGTGA. With 5 bases clipped from V and 4 bases from J, the junction kept 8 bases outside the gene matches.